What follows are 23 T cell receptor beta chains derived from one specimen sequenced in a study of CDR3 diversity in severe acne. TCRdb redid the calling of the PCR reads with MiXCR, one entry per CDR3 protein. The sample has about 85,000 distinct CDR3 sequences, about 52% seen once. Sequenced material: blood. These receptors came from a male donor in good health, serving as a control.

Notes on this clonotype: One end of the junction fails to match germline, which may point to a read error. Written as DNA, the CDR3 is TGTGCCAGCAGCTTAAAGGGGGCTAGCGCAGATGCGCAGTATTTT. It specifies CASSLKGASADAQYF. The chain employs TRBV5-4 and TRBJ2-3, with TRBD1 as a possible D gene (7 bases). Per the germline V gene, CDR1 is SGHNT and CDR2 is YYREEE (reference sequence). The CDR3 sequence is 15 residues long.

The chain carries TRBV2 and TRBJ2-6; tentative D call: TRBD2 (5 bases). Germline CDR1 is SNHLY and CDR2 is FYNNEI. The CDR3 spans 15 residues. V gave up 8 bases and J gave up 2 bases, with 13 bases separating them. The CDR3 DNA sequence: TGTGCCAGCGCACAGTCCGGGGCTGGGGCCAACGTCCTGACTTTC. Its translation: CASAQSGAGANVLTF.

A word on this clonotype: One end of the junction varies from germline; a read error may be responsible. This rearrangement joins TRBV28 to TRBJ2-7, with no clear D. The V gene's germline CDR1 is MDHEN and CDR2 SYDVKM. The CDR3 totals 13 residues. Here the CDR3 DNA reads TGTGCCGGCAGTAATGTCCAGGCCTACGAGCAGTACTTC. This encodes CAGSNVQAYEQYF.

This chain connects TRBV29-1 to TRBJ1-2; maybe TRBD1 (5 bases). The CDR3 runs to 13 residues. The V end lost 6 bases, the J end lost 7 bases, and 18 bases lay between the germline ends. Germline CDR1 SQVTM, CDR2 ANQGSEA. The CDR3 nucleotides are TGCAGCGTAGATCCATCTCAGGGAGCTGGCTACACCTTC. Its protein is CSVDPSQGAGYTF.

This clonotype was counted once. The J gene is TRBJ1-2, the V gene TRBV10-2; D is ambiguous. This CDR3 spans 17 amino acids. V was clipped by 5 bases and J by 2 bases, with 21 bases between them. The germline V gene encodes CDR1 WSHSY and CDR2 SAAADI. The CDR3: CASSFSPTRASNYGYTF. CDR3 nucleotides: TGCGCCAGCAGTTTCTCGCCGACGCGGGCTTCGAACTATGGCTACACCTTC.

This clonotype is labeled medium-sized. The V call is TRBV10-1, the J call TRBJ1-6, with D uncertain. CDR1 is WNHNN, CDR2 SYGVQD, per germline (reference sequence). CDR3 length: 13 amino acids. Trimming shortened V by 2 bases and J by 9 bases, and 8 bases separated the two germline ends. CDR3 coding DNA: TGCGCCAGCAGTGAGCAGGAATTTTCACCCCTCCACTTT. As protein: CASSEQEFSPLHF.

V is TRBV25-1 and J is TRBJ1-4; perhaps TRBD1 as D (5 bases). The germline V gene encodes CDR1 MGHDK and CDR2 SYGVNS. V gave up 5 bases and J gave up 8 bases, with 18 bases separating them. This CDR3 comprises 15 residues. CDR3 region: CASSFGGDDREKLFF. CDR3 nucleotide sequence: TGTGCCAGCAGTTTCGGAGGGGACGATCGGGAAAAACTGTTTTTT. Combining the CDR3 with reference TRBV25-1 and TRBJ1-4 gives the whole variable domain EADIYQTPRYLVIGTGKKITLECSQTMGHDKMYWYQQDPGMELHLIHYSYGVNSTEKGDLSSESTVSRIRTEHFPLTLESARPSHTSQYLCASSFGGDDREKLFFGSGTQLSVL.

The V call is TRBV7-2, the J call TRBJ2-7, with D maybe TRBD1 (6 bases). The germline V gene encodes CDR1 SGHTA and CDR2 FQGNSA. V was clipped by 1 base and J by 4 bases, with 11 bases between them. The CDR3 consists of 14 residues. In DNA form, the CDR3 reads TGTGCCAGCAGCTTAGTGCAGGGGCTTTACGAGCAGTACTTC. It specifies CASSLVQGLYEQYF.

This clonotype was seen repeatedly, ten times or more. This chain uses TRBV5-1 with TRBJ1-2; D is unclear. The germline V gene encodes CDR1 SGHRS and CDR2 YFSETQ. Trimming took off 0 bases at V and 7 bases at J, with 10 bases between the two ends. This CDR3 spans 13 amino acids. DNA of the CDR3: TGCGCCAGCAGCTTGGATGGTGATACTGGCTACACCTTC. Translating it yields CASSLDGDTGYTF.

The chain links TRBV6-4 to TRBJ2-3, with D maybe TRBD1 (5 bases). V was shortened by 4 bases and J by 6 bases, with 8 bases between the two germline ends. This CDR3 contains 12 residues. Germline loops: CDR1 MRHNA, CDR2 SNTAGT. CDR3 nucleotides: TGTGCCAGCAGTGTTGGGGCCGATACGCAGTATTTT. This codes for CASSVGADTQYF.

This clonotype has only one observation. J is TRBJ2-3 and V is TRBV2; 12 positions agree with TRBD2. Germline-derived CDR1 and CDR2 are SNHLY and FYNNEI. The CDR3 consists of 16 residues. V was pared by 4 bases and J by 2 bases, with 4 bases of the junction left unmatched. The CDR3 is CASSGGLAGITDTQYF. The CDR3 DNA follows: TGTGCCAGCAGTGGCGGACTAGCGGGAATCACAGATACGCAGTATTTT.

The CDR3 loop is CASSLDRSNEKLFF. Written as DNA, the CDR3 is TGTGCCAGCAGCTTGGACAGGTCTAATGAAAAACTGTTTTTT. The rearrangement joins TRBV25-1 to TRBJ1-4, with 7 positions matching TRBD1. This CDR3 comprises 14 residues. Germline V CDR1 and CDR2: MGHDK, SYGVNS. After removal of 6 bases from V and 3 bases from J, the junction contained 4 bases not matched to a gene.

Regarding this clonotype: No DNA is shown, since the ends of the CDR3 on it are uncertain; the CDR3 is the one TCRdb lists. V usage is TRBV6-5 and J usage is TRBJ1-3; whether TRBD1, the table's D call, matches the DNA was not checked. In germline, CDR1 is MNHEY, CDR2 SVGAGI. Termini included, the CDR3 measures 19 amino acids. The CDR3 region is CASSTGEIEAFFGQGTIYF.

This clonotype has more than one count but fewer than ten. CDR3 nucleotides: TGTGCCAGCAGTTATAACCGGGACACTGAAGCTTTCTTT. Protein: CASSYNRDTEAFF. The chain recombines TRBV6-5 with TRBJ1-1, with D uncertain. Germline V gene data show CDR1 as MNHEY and CDR2 as SVGAGI. The CDR3 has 13 amino acids. V was clipped by 3 bases and J by 3 bases, with 8 bases between them.

Regarding this clonotype: One end of the junction fails to match germline, which may point to a read error. The chain has TRBV20-1 and TRBJ2-1, with 10 positions matching TRBD2. The CDR3 length is 14 residues. CDR1 is DFQATT, CDR2 SNEGSKA, per germline (reference sequence). The CDR3 coding sequence is TGCAGTGCTAGGTCTGCGGGAGCGGGAGGGCCTGGTCTCTTC. Translating gives CSARSAGAGGPGLF.

By proportion, this clonotype is medium-sized. The chain joins TRBV7-9 to TRBJ2-5; D is perhaps TRBD1 (6 bases). V dropped 3 bases and J dropped 5 bases, with 16 bases sitting between them. CDR1 and CDR2 (germline): SEHNR, FQNEAQ (reference sequence). CDR3 size: 15 residues. The CDR3 loop reads CASSLARSGAETQYF. The CDR3 nucleotides are TGTGCCAGCAGCTTGGCTAGATCAGGGGCCGAGACCCAGTACTTC.

The V and J genes are TRBV2 and TRBJ2-3, with TRBD1 as a possible D gene (5 bases). Germline assignment: CDR1 SNHLY and CDR2 FYNNEI. This CDR3 spans 15 amino acids. V lost 5 bases and J lost 2, with 14 bases in between. The DNA for the CDR3 is TGTGCCAGCAGTTTCTACAGGTCTTACACAGATACGCAGTATTTT. Its translation is CASSFYRSYTDTQYF.

This chain joins TRBV15 and TRBJ2-5, with 10 bases fitting TRBD2. CDR3 length: 15 amino acids. J was trimmed by 1 base and V by 5 bases; bases with no gene match: 4. The germline V gene has CDR1 LNHNV and CDR2 YYDKDF (reference sequence). The CDR3 sequence is CATSPEREGQETQYF. CDR3 bases: TGTGCCACCAGCCCTGAGCGGGAGGGCCAAGAGACCCAGTACTTC.

In the case of this clonotype: The conserved closing phenylalanine or tryptophan is absent in this CDR3, likely reflecting a read error. V gene TRBV24-1 combines with J gene TRBJ1-1; D unresolved. Trimming removed 1 base at V and 4 bases at J, with 9 bases between. The CDR3 contains 14 residues. Per the germline V gene, CDR1 is KGHDR and CDR2 is SFDVKD. CDR3 sequence reads: CATSDLRFGTEAFL. The DNA of the CDR3 is TGTGCCACCAGTGATTTAAGATTTGGCACTGAAGCTTTCCTT.

The CDR3 region is CASSPPTGGNEKLFF. The CDR3 bases are TGCGCCAGCAGCCCGCCGACAGGGGGAAATGAAAAACTGTTTTTT. The chain links TRBV4-1 to TRBJ1-4; TRBD1 matches 9 bases. V lost 4 bases and J lost 5; bases outside the gene matches: 5. The CDR3 has 15 residues. Germline CDR1 reads MGHRA; CDR2 reads YSYEKL.

This clonotype was counted only a few times. The genes are TRBV25-1 and TRBJ1-5, with TRBD1 matching over 7 bases. Germline assignment: CDR1 MGHDK and CDR2 SYGVNS. After removal of 6 bases from V and 3 bases from J, the junction contained 8 bases not matched to a gene. The CDR3 extends over 15 amino acids. The chain's CDR3 is CASSLSGGYNQPQHF. The CDR3 DNA follows: TGTGCCAGCAGCTTGTCAGGGGGATACAATCAGCCCCAGCATTTT.

The rearrangement uses TRBV7-9 and TRBJ2-7; 13 positions agree with TRBD2. Per the germline V gene, CDR1 is SEHNR and CDR2 is FQNEAQ (reference sequence). The CDR3 has 18 amino acids. The junction had 6 bases not matched to a gene; V was cut back by 1 base and J by 0 bases. CDR3 sequence: CASSLGGLAGLSSYEQYF. For the CDR3, the DNA is TGTGCCAGCAGCTTAGGGGGACTAGCGGGGCTAAGCTCCTACGAGCAGTACTTC.

Notes on this clonotype: Because it lacks the conserved phenylalanine or tryptophan at the end, this CDR3 is likely a read error. The chain combines TRBV2 with TRBJ2-7, with D tentatively TRBD1 (6 bases). The CDR3 extends over 13 amino acids. Germline V lookup: CDR1 SNHLY, CDR2 FYNNEI. V lost 2 bases, J lost 1 base, and 6 bases lay in between. The CDR3 loop reads CASSEQGSYEQYS. The CDR3 DNA follows: TGTGCCAGCAGTGAACAGGGGTCCTACGAGCAGTACTCC.